Detailed here is one T cell receptor beta chain. Antigen: not known. Next came a second PCR, run for 7 to 11 cycles, which used a sample-barcoded 5' primer along with a J-beta primer mix. Individual samples furnished no less than 2.5 million CDR3-containing paired-end reads apiece. One entry per CDR3 protein results from TCRdb running MiXCR on the 5' RACE reads. The sample has about 580,000 distinct CDR3 sequences, 47% seen once; the top ten hold just under 25%. This sample is part of a study of blood T cells in healthy people across ages. Overall study results and limits: It was found that TCR beta diversity correlated strongly with the percentage of naive T cells.

The source is an elderly man in good health. Sequences were obtained from blood.

The CDR3 region is CSAPGDRSYEQYF. The CDR3 nucleotides are TGCAGTGCCCCCGGAGACAGGAGCTACGAGCAGTACTTC. V and J are TRBV20-1 and TRBJ2-7; possible D gene TRBD1, 6 bases. Germline CDR1 and CDR2: DFQATT and SNEGSKA (reference sequence). V was shortened by 6 bases and J by 3 bases, with 15 bases between the two germline ends. The CDR3 covers 13 residues.